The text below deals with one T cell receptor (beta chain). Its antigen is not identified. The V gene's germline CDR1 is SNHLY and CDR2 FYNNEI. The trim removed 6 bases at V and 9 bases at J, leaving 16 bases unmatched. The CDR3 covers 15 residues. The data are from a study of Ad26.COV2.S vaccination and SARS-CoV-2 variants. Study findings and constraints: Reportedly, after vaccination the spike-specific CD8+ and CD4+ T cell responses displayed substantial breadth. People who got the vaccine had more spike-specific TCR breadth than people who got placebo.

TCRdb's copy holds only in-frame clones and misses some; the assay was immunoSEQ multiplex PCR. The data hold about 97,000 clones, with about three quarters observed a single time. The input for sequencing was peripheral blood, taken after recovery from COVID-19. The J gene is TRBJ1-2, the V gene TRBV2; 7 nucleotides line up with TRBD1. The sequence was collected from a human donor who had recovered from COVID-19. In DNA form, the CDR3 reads TGTGCCAGCAGCACTGGACAGGCGGCGGGTAATCGCTACACCTTC. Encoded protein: CASSTGQAAGNRYTF.